This TCR beta chain was identified in a study of patients and donors after allogeneic stem cell transplantation. TCRdb reprocessed the RT-PCR reads via MiXCR and lists one record per CDR3 protein. The data contain roughly 960,000 distinct CDR3 sequences, about a sixth of them singletons. The V end was cut by 4 bases, the J end by 4 bases, with 14 bases between. The germline gives CDR1 LNHDA, CDR2 SQIVND (reference sequence). The CDR3 spans 14 residues. This clonotype was obtained from a human donor who was either an allogeneic HSCT recipient or a stem cell or donor lymphocyte infusion donor (not recorded which). It is not recorded whose cells these are; they may come from a transplant donor. The chain employs TRBV19 and TRBJ2-7, with no clear D. Sequenced input: blood, either unsorted or a sorted T cell fraction (not recorded which). CDR3 bases: TGTGCCAGTAGTAGAGTCCCCGGTCATTACGAGCAGTACTTC. Translating gives CASSRVPGHYEQYF.